The present T cell receptor beta chain was sequenced within a study of T-cell memory formation after mild COVID-19. This clonotype has at least ten counts. The V gene's germline CDR1 is SGHRS and CDR2 YFSETQ. The CDR3 length is 17 residues. Germline trimming cut 0 bases from V and 4 bases from J; bases unmatched to any gene: 10. TCRdb re-called the 5' RACE reads through MiXCR, storing one row per CDR3 protein. Among about 500,000 distinct CDR3 sequences listed, roughly 22% were seen once. Material for sequencing was PBMCs or a T cell subset sorted from them (not recorded which). The V and J genes are TRBV5-1 and TRBJ2-3; 8 positions match TRBD2. The sequence was collected from an adult woman who had mild COVID-19 (a few samples of this study predate the infection). Cell type and time point are not known. The DNA of the CDR3 is TGCGCCAGCAGCTTGGCCCCAGGCGGGGGGACCGCAGATACGCAGTATTTT. This sequence encodes CASSLAPGGGTADTQYF.